Detailed here is one T cell receptor (beta chain). In this sample, this clone turned up a few times. It lacks a known antigen. No base quality values were provided; no much bigger clone lies one nucleotide off. The sample originates from a study of chemoradiotherapy in HPV16-positive cancers (dated 2022 in TCRdb). About the full investigation: Using functional T-cell assays on cells from a couple of HPV16-positive patients, the researchers defined candidate HPV-specific T-cell clones and common TCR motifs. Whether T-cell immunity against the HPV oncoproteins E6 and E7 changes during chemoradiotherapy and whether survival is affected by this immunity were examined in the study. The candidate HPV-specific TCRs and motifs were then tracked in TCR repertoires from 80 to 95 patients with HPV-related cancers. General study outcomes and caveats: Improved recurrence-free survival in HPV16-positive patients was associated with expansion of HPV-responsive T cells during chemoradiotherapy. Only a couple of HPV16-positive patients were used to derive the functional definition of HPV-specific T cells, and the survival association was reported for HPV16-positive patients. Expansion of candidate HPV-specific clones and E7-related TCR motifs was observed in the tumor microenvironment during treatment, whereas no such expansion was observed for non-HPV-specific T cells.

Because repertoires were sampled repeatedly during chemoradiotherapy, clonal expansion in the tumor microenvironment could be followed. V loses 2 bases, J loses 1 base, and the germline ends lie 9 bases apart. The CDR3 covers 15 residues, taking in both the cysteine and the phenylalanine. This entry keeps only the CDR3 DNA: 45 bases, framed from base 1. From the germline V gene, CDR1 is MNHNS and CDR2 is SASEGT. The receptor library was made with the immunoSEQ multiplex PCR assay. The clones in this table, taken by TCRdb from immuneACCESS, are in-frame only. Not every clone is retained; where verified, under half of the shortfall comes from an unresolved V gene, and the cause of the rest is unknown. A total of several thousand clones appear in this sample, 70% to 85% of them only once. The ten largest account for approximately 8.1% of the sample.

The V and J genes are TRBV6-1 and TRBJ2-1; the D segment could be TRBD1, given 5 matching bases. The sequences come from tumor tissue, collected from a patient who underwent chemoradiotherapy. The receptor was isolated from a human donor with HPV-associated anogenital cancer. The DNA reads TGTGCCAGCAGTGAACTTGCAGGGTCCTACAATGAGCAGTTCTTC. This encodes CASSELAGSYNEQFF.